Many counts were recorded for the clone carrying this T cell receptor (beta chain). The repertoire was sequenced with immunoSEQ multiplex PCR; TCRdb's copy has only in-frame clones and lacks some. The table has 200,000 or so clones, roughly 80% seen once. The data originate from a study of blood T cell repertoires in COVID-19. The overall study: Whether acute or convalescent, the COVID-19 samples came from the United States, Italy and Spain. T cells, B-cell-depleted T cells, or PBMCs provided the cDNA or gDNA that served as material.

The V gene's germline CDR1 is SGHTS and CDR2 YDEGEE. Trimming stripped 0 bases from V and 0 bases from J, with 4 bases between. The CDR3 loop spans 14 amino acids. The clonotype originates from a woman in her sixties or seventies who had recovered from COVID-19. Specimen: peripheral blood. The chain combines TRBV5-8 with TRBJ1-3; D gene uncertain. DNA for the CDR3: TGTGCCAGCAGCTTGGCAGGCTCTGGAAACACCATATATTTT. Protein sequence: CASSLAGSGNTIYF.